This is a list of T cell receptor beta chains from one sample in a study of blood T cell repertoires in COVID-19. Assay used: immunoSEQ multiplex PCR; TCRdb lists only in-frame clones, some missing. The sample lists approximately 350,000 clones; about 89% were seen once. What was sequenced was peripheral blood. The receptors were sampled from a woman under 40 with COVID-19, enrolled during active disease. The CDR3 runs from the conserved cysteine through the conserved F or W. The D gene is left open where the match is weak. The listing skips clone size in some rows; elsewhere it reads once, few, many or a size class.

D	size	V	J	length	DNA	CDR3
-	-	TRBV6-1	TRBJ2-7	12	TGTGCCAGCAGTGAATGGAGGGTTCGGAAGTACTTC	CASSEWRVRKYF
TRBD1	-	TRBV4-2	TRBJ2-1	16	TGTGCCAGCAGCCAAGAGTATGGACAGGGGTACAATGAGCAGTTCTTC	CASSQEYGQGYNEQFF
TRBD2	-	TRBV7-2	TRBJ2-1	16	TGTGCCAGCAGCTTAGAACTAGCGGGAGGGGAGAATGAGCAGTTCTTC	CASSLELAGGENEQFF
TRBD1	-	TRBV5-1	TRBJ1-1	11	TGCGCCAGCAGCCAGGAGGACAGGGCTTTCTTT	CASSQEDRAFF
-	once	TRBV12-5	TRBJ1-1	12	TGTGCTAGTGGTTTGGGAAGTAGTGAAGCTTTCTTT	CASGLGSSEAFF
-	once	TRBV6-2/TRBV6-3	TRBJ1-5	15	TGTGCCAGCAGTTGGGGGGGGTCAGGCAATCAGCCCCAGCATTTT	CASSWGGSGNQPQHF
TRBD2	-	TRBV4-1	TRBJ2-1	16	TGCGCCAGCAGCTCCCCGACTAGCGGGAGGGGAAATGAGCAGTTCTTC	CASSSPTSGRGNEQFF
-	-	TRBV2	TRBJ1-2	13	TGTGCCAGCAGTGGCCGACAGAGTTATGGCTACACCTTC	CASSGRQSYGYTF
-	-	TRBV6-5	TRBJ1-1	15	TGTGCCAGCAGTTACGGGCGGGGGACGAACACTGAAGCTTTCTTT	CASSYGRGTNTEAFF
TRBD1	-	TRBV7-8	TRBJ2-7	14	TGTGCCAGCAGCTTTCAGGGGGCCCCTTACGAGCAGTACTTC	CASSFQGAPYEQYF
-	-	TRBV15	TRBJ2-5	13	TGTGCCACCAGCACAGAGGTCGGAGAGACCCAGTACTTC	CATSTEVGETQYF
-	-	TRBV10-3	TRBJ2-4	14	TGTGCCATCAGTGGGTCGACAGCTTCGGACATTCAGTACTTC	CAISGSTASDIQYF
-	-	TRBV2	TRBJ1-1	17	TGTGCCAGCAGTGAACTCGTCCCCCGGGTGGTGAACACTGAAGCTTTCTTT	CASSELVPRVVNTEAFF